Each of the 13 T cell receptor beta chains below was sequenced from the same sample in a study of cytomegalovirus exposure and HLA in healthy donors. It was with 60 Vbeta and 13 Jbeta primers that the PCR ran. The data were produced by immunoSEQ multiplex PCR, yet TCRdb's version contains in-frame clones alone and is incomplete. The data show 150,000 to 200,000 clones, 65% to 85% seen once. Sequenced material: PBMCs. The origin of the receptors is a man aged 18 to 35 in good health and CMV-seronegative.

This chain uses TRBV29-1 with TRBJ2-7; 8 bases agree with TRBD1. Germline CDR1 is SQVTM and CDR2 is ANQGSEA. The CDR3 covers 15 residues. With V trimmed by 4 bases and J by 3 bases, 11 bases remained unmatched. CDR3 sequence (DNA): TGCAGCGTTGTACTGACAGGGGATCCCCGCTACGAGCAGTACTTC. It is translated as CSVVLTGDPRYEQYF.

Of note for this clone: The same CDR3 is also encoded by other DNA sequences in this sample. This chain uses TRBV6-4 with TRBJ1-1; D gene uncertain. V lost 4 bases and J lost 1, with 10 bases in between. The germline CDR1 and CDR2 sequences are MRHNA and SNTAGT. The CDR3 sequence is 14 residues long. Here the CDR3 DNA reads TGTGCCAGCAGTGCCTCACCGGGGAACACTGAAGCTTTCTTT. It yields the protein CASSASPGNTEAFF.

This clone was seen only a few times. The chain recombines TRBV5-1 with TRBJ1-1, with unresolved D. Germline V gives CDR1 SGHRS, CDR2 YFSETQ. The V and J ends lost 0 bases and 0 bases respectively, with 3 bases between them. This CDR3 is built from 13 residues. CDR3 sequence (DNA): TGCGCCAGCAGCTTGGGGCTGAACACTGAAGCTTTCTTT. Translated, it gives CASSLGLNTEAFF.

V is TRBV30 and J is TRBJ1-4; D ambiguous. V was cut by 1 base and J by 8 bases, with 8 bases left in between. There are 12 residues in the CDR3. Germline CDR1 reads GTSNPN; CDR2 reads SVGIG (reference sequence). As DNA, the CDR3 is TGTGCCTGGAGTGCACGAGAGGAAAAACTGTTTTTT. Residues: CAWSAREEKLFF.

In its sample, this clone was seen a few times. The chain is built from TRBV10-3 and TRBJ2-5; TRBD1 matches at 8 bases. The CDR3 spans 15 residues. Trimming cost V 2 bases and J 2 bases; bases outside gene matches: 4. Germline loops: CDR1 ENHRY, CDR2 SYGVKD. The CDR3 here is CAISEVGQVQETQYF. The CDR3 coding sequence is TGTGCCATCAGTGAGGTGGGACAGGTACAAGAGACCCAGTACTTC.

The chain is built from TRBV9 and TRBJ2-3; 9 bases agree with TRBD2. The germline CDR1 and CDR2 sequences are SGDLS and YYNGEE. There are 17 residues in the CDR3. V shed 0 bases and J 3 bases; nucleotides not matched to a gene: 8. CDR3 nucleotide sequence: TGTGCCAGCAGCGTAGATGATGCGGGAGGGCCGACAGATACGCAGTATTTT. Protein: CASSVDDAGGPTDTQYF.

The CDR3 DNA is TGTGCCAGCAGCTTATATATCCGTGGGCAGGTCGACGAAGCTTTCTTT. Protein sequence: CASSLYIRGQVDEAFF. This chain uses TRBV11-2 with TRBJ1-1; D is ambiguous. The CDR3 runs to 16 residues. Trimming took off 2 bases at V and 8 bases at J, with 21 bases between the two ends. Germline CDR1 is SGHAT and CDR2 is FQNNGV.

V and J are TRBV5-1 and TRBJ2-7, with 9 bases aligning to TRBD1. The germline gives CDR1 SGHRS, CDR2 YFSETQ. With 4 bases clipped from V and 6 bases from J, the junction kept 11 bases outside the gene matches. CDR3 length: 15 residues. The CDR3 region has the DNA TGCGCCAGCAGCCCTTTCGAGGGACAGGGCGCCGAGCAGTACTTC. Residues: CASSPFEGQGAEQYF.

The gene calls are TRBV6-1 and TRBJ2-3; D is ambiguous. Trimming shortened V by 0 bases and J by 0 bases, and 4 bases separated the two germline ends. This CDR3 spans 14 amino acids. Looked up from germline, CDR1 is MNHNS and CDR2 is SASEGT. CDR3 bases: TGTGCCAGCAGTGAAGCGGGCAGCACAGATACGCAGTATTTT. It yields the protein CASSEAGSTDTQYF.

V usage is TRBV6-1 and J usage is TRBJ1-4, with a possible D match to TRBD1 (5 bases). Germline-derived CDR1 and CDR2 are MNHNS and SASEGT. This CDR3 spans 12 amino acids. The V end lost 1 base, the J end lost 11 bases, and 8 bases lay between the germline ends. This CDR3 reads CASSEDGGKLFF. The CDR3 DNA follows: TGTGCCAGCAGTGAAGATGGGGGGAAACTGTTTTTT.

V is TRBV11-2 and J is TRBJ2-1; 15 bases are shared with TRBD2. The CDR3 sequence is 19 residues long. Germline loops: CDR1 SGHAT, CDR2 FQNNGV. With 5 bases clipped from V and 3 bases from J, the junction kept 11 bases outside the gene matches. CDR3 protein: CASSHTPGLAGGIYNEQFF. The DNA of the CDR3 is TGTGCCAGCAGCCACACGCCCGGACTAGCGGGGGGGATCTACAATGAGCAGTTCTTC. Combining the CDR3 with reference TRBV11-2 and TRBJ2-1 gives the whole variable domain EAGVAQSPRYKIIEKRQSVAFWCNPISGHATLYWYQQILGQGPKLLIQFQNNGVVDDSQLPKDRFSAERLKGVDSTLKIQPAKLEDSAVYLCASSHTPGLAGGIYNEQFFGPGTRLTVL.

The chain links TRBV10-3 to TRBJ2-3; TRBD2 is a possible D gene (5 bases). Germline CDR1 is ENHRY and CDR2 is SYGVKD. Trimming shortened V by 10 bases and J by 3 bases, and 17 bases separated the two germline ends. This CDR3 region has 14 residues. CDR3 residues: CASGLMERTDTQYF. In nucleotides, the CDR3 is TGTGCCAGCGGCCTAATGGAGCGGACAGATACGCAGTATTTT.

This chain's CDR3 is CASRAAGFETQYF. CDR3 nucleotides: TGTGCCAGCAGAGCAGCGGGATTTGAGACCCAGTACTTC. The V gene is TRBV6-5, the J gene TRBJ2-5, with 7 bases matching TRBD2. This CDR3 spans 13 amino acids. V was clipped by 6 bases and J by 5 bases; unmatched bases: 6. Germline loops: CDR1 MNHEY, CDR2 SVGAGI.